This section outlines one T cell receptor beta chain sequence together with its context. Profiled with immunoSEQ multiplex PCR; TCRdb holds only in-frame clones, not every one. The sample contains tens of thousands of clones, under 95% of which appear only once. The data are from a study of T cell changes during pregnancy in multiple sclerosis. Deletions cut 0 bases from V and 0 bases from J, with 6 bases between. The CDR3 consists of 15 residues. CDR1 is SGHDT, CDR2 YYEEEE, per germline. Sequenced here: peripheral blood, sampled in the first trimester of pregnancy. The chain employs TRBV5-6 and TRBJ2-2; D is ambiguous. The origin of this receptor is a female donor in good health, enrolled as a control in a pregnancy study. CDR3 in amino acids: CASSLASPNTGELFF. In DNA form, the CDR3 reads TGTGCCAGCAGCTTGGCTTCCCCGAACACCGGGGAGCTGTTTTTT.